This record covers a single TCR beta chain. Its cognate antigen is unknown. This sample was included in a study of OX40 agonist ivuxolimab in advanced cancers. Study at large: Three patients showed partial responses: one hepatocellular carcinoma and two cutaneous melanoma cases. Findings and limits, study-wide: Patients who responded partially at 0.1-3.0 mg/kg showed clonal expansion ranking among the lowest. CD8+ T cells were the subset that, on average, had more expanded clones than CD4+.

Repertoires were generated with immunoSEQ multiplex PCR, while TCRdb's copy carries only in-frame clones and drops some. Among about 41,000 clones, around 87% were seen once, and the ten largest hold more than 3%. The cohort excluded patients with autoimmune disease history or systemic immunosuppression. Germline CDR1 is ENHRY and CDR2 is SYGVKD. The CDR3 sequence is 14 residues long. Trimming took 3 bases from V and 1 from J, leaving 9 bases between them. Sequences were derived from CD4+ or CD8+ T cells sorted from blood, sampled in a trial of the OX40 agonist ivuxolimab. This rearrangement joins TRBV10-3 to TRBJ1-1, with D uncertain. The TCR was taken from an adult with an advanced solid tumor such as melanoma, head and neck, liver or kidney cancer. DNA for the CDR3: TGTGCCATCAGTGAATGGGATAAGAACACTGAAGCTTTCTTT. Encoded protein: CAISEWDKNTEAFF.